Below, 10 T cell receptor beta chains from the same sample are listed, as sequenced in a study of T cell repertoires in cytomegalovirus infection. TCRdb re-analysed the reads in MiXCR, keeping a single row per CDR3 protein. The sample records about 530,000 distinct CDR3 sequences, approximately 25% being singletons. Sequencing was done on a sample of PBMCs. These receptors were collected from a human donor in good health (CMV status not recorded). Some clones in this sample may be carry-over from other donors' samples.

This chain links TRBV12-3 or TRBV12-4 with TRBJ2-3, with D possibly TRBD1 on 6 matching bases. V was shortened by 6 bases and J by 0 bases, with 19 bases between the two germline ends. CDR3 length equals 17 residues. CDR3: CASRLWGHPGSTDTQYF. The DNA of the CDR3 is TGTGCCAGCAGGTTATGGGGACACCCGGGCAGCACAGATACGCAGTATTTT.

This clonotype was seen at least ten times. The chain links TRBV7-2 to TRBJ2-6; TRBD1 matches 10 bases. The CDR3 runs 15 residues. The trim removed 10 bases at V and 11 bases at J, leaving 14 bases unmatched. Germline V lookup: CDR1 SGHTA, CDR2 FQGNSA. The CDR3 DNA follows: TGTGCCACCGGGAGGAACCGGGACAGGGGTGACGTCCTGACTTTC. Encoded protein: CATGRNRDRGDVLTF. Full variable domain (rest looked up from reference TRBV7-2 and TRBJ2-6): GAGVSQSPSNKVTEKGKDVELRCDPISGHTALYWYRQSLGQGLEFLIYFQGNSAPDKSGLPSDRFSAERTGGSVSTLTIQRTQQEDSAVYLCATGRNRDRGDVLTFGAGSRLTVL.

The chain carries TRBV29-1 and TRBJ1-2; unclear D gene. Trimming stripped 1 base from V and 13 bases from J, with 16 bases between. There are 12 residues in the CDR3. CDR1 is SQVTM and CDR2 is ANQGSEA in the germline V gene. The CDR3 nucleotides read TGCAGCGTTGAAGGGGGTAGAGCCGGAGGCACCTTC. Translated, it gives CSVEGGRAGGTF.

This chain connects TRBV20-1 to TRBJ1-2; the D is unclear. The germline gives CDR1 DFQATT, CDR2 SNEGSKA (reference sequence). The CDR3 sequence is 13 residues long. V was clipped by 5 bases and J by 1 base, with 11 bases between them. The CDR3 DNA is TGCAGTGCTTGGGAGGGATTTAACTATGGCTACACCTTC. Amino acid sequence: CSAWEGFNYGYTF.

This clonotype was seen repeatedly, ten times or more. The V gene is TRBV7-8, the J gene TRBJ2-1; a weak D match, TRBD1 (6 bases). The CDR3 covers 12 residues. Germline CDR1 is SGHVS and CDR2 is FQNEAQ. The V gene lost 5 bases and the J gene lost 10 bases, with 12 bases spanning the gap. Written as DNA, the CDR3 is TGTGCCAGCAGCCCAACAGGGTCGGAGCAGTTCTTC. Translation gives CASSPTGSEQFF.

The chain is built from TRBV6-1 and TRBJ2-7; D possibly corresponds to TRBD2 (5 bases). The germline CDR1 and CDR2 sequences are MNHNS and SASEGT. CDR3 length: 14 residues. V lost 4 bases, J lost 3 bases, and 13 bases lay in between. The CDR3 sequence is CASSAGRHGYEQYV. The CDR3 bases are TGTGCCAGCAGTGCTGGGAGACACGGCTACGAGCAGTACGTC.

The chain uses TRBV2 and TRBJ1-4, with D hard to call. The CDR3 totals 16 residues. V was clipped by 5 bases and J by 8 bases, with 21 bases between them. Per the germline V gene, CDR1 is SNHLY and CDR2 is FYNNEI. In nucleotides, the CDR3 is TGTGCCAGCAGTCCCCCCGTATCGGTCTATTTGGAAAAACTGTTTTTT. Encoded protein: CASSPPVSVYLEKLFF.

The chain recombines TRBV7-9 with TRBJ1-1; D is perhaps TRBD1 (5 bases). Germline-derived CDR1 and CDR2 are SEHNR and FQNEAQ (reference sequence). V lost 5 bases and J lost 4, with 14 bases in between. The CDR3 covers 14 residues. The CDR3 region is CASSPTWGGTEAFF. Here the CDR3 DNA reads TGTGCCAGCAGCCCCACCTGGGGGGGCACTGAAGCTTTCTTT.

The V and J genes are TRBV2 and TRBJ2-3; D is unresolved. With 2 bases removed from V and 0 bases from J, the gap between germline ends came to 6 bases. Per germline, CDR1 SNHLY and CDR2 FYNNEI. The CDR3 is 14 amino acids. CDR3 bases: TGTGCCAGCAGTGAAATCCAGAGCACAGATACGCAGTATTTT. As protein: CASSEIQSTDTQYF.

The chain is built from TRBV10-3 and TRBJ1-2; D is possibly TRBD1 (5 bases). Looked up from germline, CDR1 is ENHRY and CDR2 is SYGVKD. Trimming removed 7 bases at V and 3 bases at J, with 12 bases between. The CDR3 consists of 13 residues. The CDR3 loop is CAITSGFHYGYTF. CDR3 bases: TGTGCCATCACCTCAGGGTTTCACTATGGCTACACCTTC.